At least ten counts were recorded for the clone carrying this T cell receptor (beta chain). Trimming left V 5 bases short and J 5 bases short, with 15 bases between. This CDR3 contains 14 residues. From germline, CDR1 is KGHSH and CDR2 LQKENI. The data were obtained in a study of T cells in Graves' hyperthyroidism and ophthalmopathy. Patients with ophthalmopathy all had a Clinical Activity Score of at least 3, a NOSPECS grade of at least 4 and duration under 3 months. RNA transcripts provided the source from which TCR beta CDR3 regions were amplified. TCR CDR3 underwent first-round RT-PCR with the HTBI primer set. Each CDR3 protein is one row after TCRdb ran MiXCR on the multiplex PCR reads. This sample has around 350,000 distinct CDR3 sequences, with 13% to 15% found just once.

The rearrangement uses TRBV18 and TRBJ1-2, with a possible D match to TRBD1 (6 bases). The clonotype originates from an older woman with Graves' ophthalmopathy. Sequencing used blood. CDR3 coding DNA: TGTGCCAGCTCAGCGGCCCTACAGGGATATGGCTACACCTTC. Its protein product is CASSAALQGYGYTF.